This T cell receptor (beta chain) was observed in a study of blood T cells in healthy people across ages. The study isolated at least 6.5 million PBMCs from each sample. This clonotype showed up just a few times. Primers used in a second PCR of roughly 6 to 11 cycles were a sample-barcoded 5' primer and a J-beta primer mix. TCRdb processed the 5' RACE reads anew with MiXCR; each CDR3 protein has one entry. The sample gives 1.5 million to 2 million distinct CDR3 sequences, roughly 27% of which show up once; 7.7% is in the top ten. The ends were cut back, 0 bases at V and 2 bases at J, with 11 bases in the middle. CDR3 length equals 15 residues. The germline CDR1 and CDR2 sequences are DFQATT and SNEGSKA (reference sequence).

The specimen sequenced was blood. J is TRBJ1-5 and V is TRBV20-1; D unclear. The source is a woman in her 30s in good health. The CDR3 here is CSARDEGRGNQPQHF. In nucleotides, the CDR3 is TGCAGTGCTAGAGATGAGGGAAGGGGCAATCAGCCCCAGCATTTT.